This T cell receptor (beta chain) came from a study of cytomegalovirus exposure and HLA in healthy donors. Study-level points and caveats: Near-uniform donor sequencing depth was presumed by presence/absence analyses. Fewer than 200 TCR beta chains were listed as cytomegalovirus-associated. Data from an earlier analysis indicated that most TCR beta V segments were productive either about 87% or about 30% of the time.

About this clone: Antigen: not known.

After removal of 9 bases from V and 2 bases from J, the junction contained 17 bases not matched to a gene. Germline-derived CDR1 and CDR2 are LNHNV and YYDKDF (reference sequence). The CDR3 has 17 amino acids. Researchers ran the PCR with 60 Vbeta and 13 Jbeta primers. Measured with immunoSEQ multiplex PCR; TCRdb has only the in-frame clones, and not every one. The sample contains 90,000 to 120,000 clones, less than 85% of which appear only once. When sampled, the donors appeared nominally healthy, though they likely had unrecorded immune exposures. The sequenced sample consisted of PBMCs. The genes are TRBV15 and TRBJ2-3, with 7 bases aligning to TRBD2. This receptor was obtained from a man aged 18 to 29 in good health and CMV-seronegative. This CDR3 reads CATAVFPRTRTTDTQYF. The CDR3 DNA follows: TGTGCCACGGCTGTGTTTCCCCGGACTAGAACCACAGATACGCAGTATTTT.